This TCR beta chain was observed in a study of CD8+ T cells in alopecia areata. Study information: C3H/HeJ graft donors with spontaneous alopecia, aged roughly 6-13 months, supplied skin that was transplanted onto female C3H/HeJ mice aged about 6-11 weeks. General study points: It was lesional scalp, especially alopecia totalis/universalis, that showed higher clonality than normal scalp. Sequence data from scalp samples additionally include resident alphabeta T cells of normal skin. In patients, TCRs were shared less clearly than in mice, and HLA may possibly be involved.

The authors extracted RNA and reverse transcribed it into cDNA as the sequencing template. TCRdb keeps only in-frame clones here, not all; method: immunoSEQ multiplex PCR. The repertoire consists of around 290,000 clones, none detected only once. In its sample, this clone was seen many times. Its target is unknown. The gene symbols are mouse symbols. The read halts 4 residues ahead of the CDR3 end, with the missing end drawn from the germline J gene. Other nucleotide sequences from this sample produce the same CDR3. Cells pooled from cutaneous lymph nodes were sorted on CD4, CD8alpha, NKG2D, NKG2ACE and other markers. The germline gives CDR1 LGHNA, CDR2 YNLKQL (reference sequence). The CDR3 is 15 residues long. V was shortened by 0 bases and J by 0 bases, with 7 bases between the two germline ends.

V usage is TRBV5 and J usage is TRBJ2-3, with D unresolved. The specimen was CD4+ T cells sorted from a lymph node. This clonotype was obtained from a C3H/HeJ mouse with alopecia areata. For this mouse line, the MHC haplotype is H2-k. CDR3 bases read: TGTGCCAGCAGCCAAGAAGGGTCTAGTGCAGAA. Residues: CASSQEGSSAE. The full CDR3 protein reads CASSQEGSSAETLYF.